Detailed here is one TCR beta chain. Germline CDR1 and CDR2: MDHEN and SYDVKM. V gave up 3 bases and J gave up 6 bases, with 12 bases separating them. The CDR3 loop spans 14 amino acids. The sample originates from a study of blood T cell repertoires in COVID-19. Profiled with immunoSEQ multiplex PCR; TCRdb holds only in-frame clones, not every one. The table has some 400,000 clones, 75% to 90% seen once; the top ten hold more than 0.95%. The chain uses TRBV28 and TRBJ2-1, with D perhaps TRBD2 (6 bases). Sequences were obtained from PBMCs or T cells enriched from blood (not recorded which). The source is a man aged 30 to 39 who had recovered from COVID-19. The CDR3 reads CASSFQGGRNEQFF. As DNA, the CDR3 is TGTGCCAGCAGTTTCCAGGGAGGCCGCAATGAGCAGTTCTTC.